This entry describes one TCR beta chain. What it binds is not known. The sample comes from a study of cytomegalovirus exposure and HLA in healthy donors. The wider study: The roughly 120 validation repertoires matched the 650 to 850 first-cohort repertoires in platform, a later analysis reported. Overall study findings and caveats: Some public TCRs appeared in many individuals, while most sequences were rare.

Clones were sequenced by immunoSEQ multiplex PCR, and TCRdb holds only the in-frame ones, with some missing. The sample lists fewer than 200,000 clones; around nine tenths were seen once. Donors came from a validation cohort of approximately 110 subjects, distinct from the first 666-subject cohort. This CDR3 comprises 15 residues. CDR1 and CDR2 (germline): LNHDA, SQIVND (reference sequence). V lost 3 bases and J 6 bases, leaving 15 bases between the germline ends. The rearrangement uses TRBV19 and TRBJ1-5, with D perhaps TRBD1 (6 bases). Sequences were obtained from PBMCs. This TCR was recovered from a man aged 25-45 years in good health and CMV-seropositive. The CDR3 region has the DNA TGTGCCAGTAGTATTGGGGGCCGACGGGGTCAGCCCCAGCATTTT. It specifies CASSIGGRRGQPQHF.